Each of the 22 T cell receptor beta chains below was sequenced from the same sample in a study of blood T cell repertoires in COVID-19. The repertoire was sequenced with immunoSEQ multiplex PCR; TCRdb's copy has only in-frame clones and lacks some. The sample lists hundreds of thousands of clones, approximately 88% occurring once. Input material: peripheral blood. The receptors originated from a man aged 18 to 35 with active or convalescent COVID-19.

The rearrangement links TRBV7-6 to TRBJ1-5; D unclear. Deletions cut 1 base from V and 0 bases from J, with 10 bases between. Germline values: CDR1 SGHVS, CDR2 FNYEAQ. The CDR3 covers 16 residues. The CDR3 nucleotides read TGTGCCAGCAGCTTAGAGGCGGGTCTTAGCAATCAGCCCCAGCATTTT. Translating gives CASSLEAGLSNQPQHF.

A remark on this clone: The identical CDR3 is also encoded by other nucleotide sequences in the sample. The J gene is TRBJ1-1, the V gene TRBV27, with 11 bases lining up with TRBD1. Germline loops: CDR1 MNHEY, CDR2 SMNVEV (reference sequence). Unmatched junction bases numbered 0, after V lost 2 bases and J lost 4 bases. The CDR3 contains 14 residues. The CDR3 region is CASSLGTGGTEAFF. CDR3 DNA: TGTGCCAGCAGTTTAGGGACAGGGGGCACTGAAGCTTTCTTT.

The V gene is TRBV6-6, the J gene TRBJ2-3, with 12 bases matching TRBD2. This CDR3 spans 19 amino acids. V shed 6 bases, J shed 1 base, and the junction held 14 bases outside the gene matches. Germline-derived CDR1 and CDR2 are MNHNY and SVGAGI (reference sequence). In DNA, the CDR3 is TGTGCCAGCAGCGACTGGCCACCGGGACTAGCGGGCGGCACAGATACGCAGTATTTT. Translation: CASSDWPPGLAGGTDTQYF.

This clone was recorded once. The chain employs TRBV4-1 and TRBJ2-7; D is undetermined. From germline, CDR1 is MGHRA and CDR2 YSYEKL. The V gene lost 0 bases and the J gene lost 2 bases, with 8 bases spanning the gap. The CDR3 consists of 14 residues. The CDR3 region has the DNA TGCGCCAGCAGCCAAGATCTAGGAACCTACGAGCAGTACTTC. It is translated as CASSQDLGTYEQYF.

CDR3 loop: CSVGQGATDTQYF. CDR3 DNA: TGCAGCGTCGGACAGGGGGCGACAGATACGCAGTATTTT. The V and J genes are TRBV29-1 and TRBJ2-3, with 11 nucleotides matching TRBD1. The CDR3 totals 13 residues. Germline CDR1 reads SQVTM; CDR2 reads ANQGSEA. V dropped 6 bases and J dropped 3; count of bases not matched to a gene: 2.

This clone was picked up one time. The V and J genes are TRBV5-4 and TRBJ2-2, with D perhaps matching TRBD1 (6 bases). Germline-derived CDR1 and CDR2 are SGHNT and YYREEE (reference sequence). This CDR3 has 15 residues. V dropped 3 bases and J dropped 7 bases, with 16 bases sitting between them. In DNA, the CDR3 is TGTGCCAGCAGCTCCAAACTACAGGGCGTCGGGGAGCTGTTTTTT. Protein sequence: CASSSKLQGVGELFF.

The chain uses TRBV18 and TRBJ2-7; D perhaps matches TRBD1 (6 bases). The CDR3 is 12 residues long. Per germline, CDR1 KGHSH and CDR2 LQKENI. The ends were cut back, 6 bases at V and 7 bases at J, with 13 bases in the middle. As DNA, the CDR3 is TGTGCCAGCTCTACAATAGGGGGAGAGCAGTACTTC. The encoded protein is CASSTIGGEQYF.

The count of this clone is one. The genes are TRBV6-5 and TRBJ2-6; TRBD1 is a possible D gene (6 bases). V lost 3 bases to trimming and J lost 1 base, with 10 bases between them. Looked up from germline, CDR1 is MNHEY and CDR2 is SVGAGI. The CDR3 spans 16 residues. The CDR3 coding sequence is TGTGCCAGCAGTTATAGACAGGTATCTGGGGCCAACGTCCTGACTTTC. Protein: CASSYRQVSGANVLTF.

The chain is built from TRBV7-3 and TRBJ2-3, with 9 positions matching TRBD2. The CDR3 is made up of 15 amino acids. The V segment lost 5 bases and the J segment 2 bases; nucleotides outside the gene matches: 5. Looked up from germline, CDR1 is SGHTA and CDR2 is FQGTGA. DNA of the CDR3: TGTGCCAGCAGCGCTCTAGCGGGGAACACAGATACGCAGTATTTT. Residues: CASSALAGNTDTQYF.

This clone was counted only a few times. This rearrangement joins TRBV27 to TRBJ2-4; D is possibly TRBD1 (6 bases). Germline lookup yields CDR1 MNHEY and CDR2 SMNVEV (reference sequence). V was trimmed by 11 bases and J by 0 bases, leaving 17 bases between them. The CDR3 consists of 15 residues. The CDR3 spells CAVNRDLLAKNIQYF. DNA of the CDR3: TGTGCCGTTAACAGGGACCTTCTAGCCAAAAACATTCAGTACTTC.

V gene TRBV29-1 combines with J gene TRBJ2-1; a possible D gene is TRBD1 (6 bases). CDR1 and CDR2 (germline): SQVTM, ANQGSEA. V was trimmed by 1 base and J by 9 bases, leaving 19 bases between them. There are 15 residues in the CDR3. CDR3 in amino acids: CSVEATGKPDGEQFF. The CDR3 bases are TGCAGCGTTGAAGCCACAGGGAAGCCAGACGGTGAGCAGTTCTTC.

The chain joins TRBV5-1 to TRBJ1-1, with a weak D call TRBD1 (5 bases). CDR1 and CDR2 (germline): SGHRS, YFSETQ. Trimming took off 1 base at V and 5 bases at J, with 12 bases between the two ends. The length of the CDR3 is 14 residues. Here the CDR3 reads CASSLSQGWTEAFF. Here the CDR3 DNA reads TGCGCCAGCAGCTTGTCGCAGGGATGGACTGAAGCTTTCTTT.

This chain uses TRBV6-6 with TRBJ1-2; perhaps TRBD1 as D (6 bases). There are 14 residues in the CDR3. From germline, CDR1 is MNHNY and CDR2 SVGAGI (reference sequence). Trimming shortened V by 2 bases and J by 6 bases, and 13 bases separated the two germline ends. CDR3 nucleotide sequence: TGTGCCAGCAGTTACCCGGGGGCGGGGGATGGCTACACCTTC. Encoded protein: CASSYPGAGDGYTF.

The chain is built from TRBV5-1 and TRBJ1-3; D is undetermined. The germline V and J ends were trimmed by 0 bases and 0 bases, with 7 bases remaining between them. Germline CDR1 and CDR2: SGHRS and YFSETQ. CDR3 length: 15 amino acids. In DNA, the CDR3 is TGCGCCAGCAGCTTGGAAGACTTCTCTGGAAACACCATATATTTT. Encoded protein: CASSLEDFSGNTIYF.

J is TRBJ1-5 and V is TRBV15; D not resolved. Trimming took off 0 bases at V and 9 bases at J, with 6 bases between the two ends. Germline V gene data show CDR1 as LNHNV and CDR2 as YYDKDF (reference sequence). The CDR3 is 12 amino acids. This chain's CDR3 is CATSRDIRPQHF. As DNA, the CDR3 is TGTGCCACCAGCAGAGATATTAGGCCCCAGCATTTT.

This clone was detected only once. The gene calls are TRBV5-6 and TRBJ2-2; 7 bases agree with TRBD1. Trimming removed 5 bases from V and 1 base from J; junction bases left unmatched: 5. The CDR3 totals 15 residues. The germline V gene has CDR1 SGHDT and CDR2 YYEEEE. The CDR3, as DNA: TGTGCCAGCAGACTGGGACAGTTGAACACCGGGGAGCTGTTTTTT. This translates into CASRLGQLNTGELFF.

V is TRBV18 and J is TRBJ2-7, with D possibly being TRBD2 (7 bases). The CDR3 is 13 residues long. Germline V gene data show CDR1 as KGHSH and CDR2 as LQKENI. V was cut by 5 bases and J by 2 bases, with 10 bases left in between. CDR3 loop: CASSTGGPYEQYF. CDR3 in DNA: TGTGCCAGCTCAACCGGGGGGCCCTACGAGCAGTACTTC.

V is TRBV18 and J is TRBJ2-7, with TRBD1 identical over 7 bases. CDR3 size: 15 residues. CDR1 is KGHSH, CDR2 LQKENI, per germline. Trimming removed 6 bases from V and 2 bases from J; junction bases left unmatched: 10. CDR3 sequence: CASSRFRDRAYEQYF. In nucleotides, the CDR3 is TGTGCCAGCTCTAGGTTCCGGGACAGAGCCTACGAGCAGTACTTC.

This clone was seen just once. The chain joins TRBV10-3 to TRBJ2-7; TRBD1 might be the D (6 bases). V lost 2 bases and J lost 2, with 10 bases in between. The CDR3 spans 14 residues. The germline V gene encodes CDR1 ENHRY and CDR2 SYGVKD. The DNA of the CDR3 is TGTGCCATCAGTGAGACAGGGACCCCCTACGAGCAGTACTTC. It specifies CAISETGTPYEQYF.

The V gene is TRBV23-1, the J gene TRBJ1-1, with TRBD1 as a possible D gene (5 bases). TRBV23-1 is filed as an ORF, its function uncertain. This CDR3 is built from 15 residues. V was shortened by 6 bases and J by 1 base, with 15 bases between the two germline ends. The CDR3: CASRTGGIKNTEAFF. The DNA of the CDR3 is TGCGCCAGCAGAACCGGGGGGATAAAGAACACTGAAGCTTTCTTT.

The genes are TRBV7-9 and TRBJ2-1; 9 bases agree with TRBD2. CDR3 size: 18 residues. V was clipped by 8 bases and J by 3 bases; unmatched bases: 17. CDR1 SEHNR and CDR2 FQNEAQ come from the germline V gene (reference sequence). CDR3 DNA: TGTGCCAGCCGCCCAGGCGGGGGGGGCCGCTCTAGCTACAATGAGCAGTTCTTC. Its protein product is CASRPGGGGRSSYNEQFF. Combining the CDR3 with reference TRBV7-9 and TRBJ2-1 gives the whole variable domain DTGVSQNPRHKITKRGQNVTFRCDPISEHNRLYWYRQTLGQGPEFLTYFQNEAQLEKSRLLSDRFSAERPKGSFSTLEIQRTEQGDSAMYLCASRPGGGGRSSYNEQFFGPGTRLTVL.

This chain connects TRBV15 to TRBJ1-6, with 11 bases aligning to TRBD1. V shed 2 bases, J shed 10 bases, and the junction held 19 bases outside the gene matches. The CDR3 contains 20 residues. Per the germline V gene, CDR1 is LNHNV and CDR2 is YYDKDF (reference sequence). The CDR3 DNA reads as TGTGCCACCAGCAGAAGTAGGACAGGGGGCAGGATCACCCCAGGATCACCCCTCCACTTT. Translated: CATSRSRTGGRITPGSPLHF.